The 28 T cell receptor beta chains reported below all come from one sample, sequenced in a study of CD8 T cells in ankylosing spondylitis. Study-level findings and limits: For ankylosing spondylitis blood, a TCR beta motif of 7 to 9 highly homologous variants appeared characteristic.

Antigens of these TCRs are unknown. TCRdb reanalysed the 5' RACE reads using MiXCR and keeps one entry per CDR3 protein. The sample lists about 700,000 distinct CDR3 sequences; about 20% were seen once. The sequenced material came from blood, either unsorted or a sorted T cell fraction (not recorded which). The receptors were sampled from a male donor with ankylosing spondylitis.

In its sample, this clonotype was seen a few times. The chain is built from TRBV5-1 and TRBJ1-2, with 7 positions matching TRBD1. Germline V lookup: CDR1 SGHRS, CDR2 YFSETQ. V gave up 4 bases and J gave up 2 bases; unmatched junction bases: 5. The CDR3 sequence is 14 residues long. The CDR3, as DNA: TGCGCCAGCAGCCCTATGGACAGGAACTATGGCTACACCTTC. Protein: CASSPMDRNYGYTF.

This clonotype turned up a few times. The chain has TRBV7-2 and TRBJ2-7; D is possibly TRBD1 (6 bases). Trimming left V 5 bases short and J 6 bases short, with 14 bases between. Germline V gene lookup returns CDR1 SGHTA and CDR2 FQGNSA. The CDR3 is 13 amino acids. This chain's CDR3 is CASSPRYRAEQYF. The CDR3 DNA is TGTGCCAGCAGCCCGAGGTACAGGGCCGAGCAGTACTTC.

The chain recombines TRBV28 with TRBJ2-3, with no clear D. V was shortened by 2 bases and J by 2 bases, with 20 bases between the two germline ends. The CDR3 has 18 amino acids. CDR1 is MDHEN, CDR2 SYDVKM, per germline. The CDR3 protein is CASSLPEPTLWATDTQYF. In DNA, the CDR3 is TGTGCCAGCAGTTTACCCGAGCCCACCCTATGGGCCACAGATACGCAGTATTTT.

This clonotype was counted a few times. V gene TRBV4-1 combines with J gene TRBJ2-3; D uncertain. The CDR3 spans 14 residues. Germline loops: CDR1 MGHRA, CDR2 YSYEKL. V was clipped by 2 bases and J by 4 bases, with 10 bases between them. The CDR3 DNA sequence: TGCGCCAGCAGCCAACCTCGACGGTCAGATACGCAGTATTTT. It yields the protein CASSQPRRSDTQYF.

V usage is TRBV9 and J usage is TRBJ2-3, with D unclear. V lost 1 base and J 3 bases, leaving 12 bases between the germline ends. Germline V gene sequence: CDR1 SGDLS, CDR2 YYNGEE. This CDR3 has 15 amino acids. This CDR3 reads CASSVLGDPTDTQYF. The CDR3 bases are TGTGCCAGCAGCGTACTTGGTGATCCGACAGATACGCAGTATTTT. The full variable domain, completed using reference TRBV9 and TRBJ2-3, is DSGVTQTPKHLITATGQRVTLRCSPRSGDLSVYWYQQSLDQGLQFLIQYYNGEERAKGNILERFSAQQFPDLHSELNLSSLELGDSALYFCASSVLGDPTDTQYFGPGTRLTVL.

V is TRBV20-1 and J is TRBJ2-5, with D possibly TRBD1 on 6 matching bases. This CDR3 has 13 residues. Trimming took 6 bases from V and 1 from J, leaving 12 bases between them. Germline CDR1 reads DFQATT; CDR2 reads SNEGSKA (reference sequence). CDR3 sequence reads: CSAPDRFQETQYF. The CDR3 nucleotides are TGCAGTGCCCCGGACAGATTCCAAGAGACCCAGTACTTC.

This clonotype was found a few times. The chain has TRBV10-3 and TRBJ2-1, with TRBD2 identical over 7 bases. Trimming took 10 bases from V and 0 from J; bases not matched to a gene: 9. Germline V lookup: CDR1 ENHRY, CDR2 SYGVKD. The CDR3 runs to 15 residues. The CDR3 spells CATLSGLASYNEQFF. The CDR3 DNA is TGTGCCACGCTTAGCGGGCTAGCCTCCTACAATGAGCAGTTCTTC.

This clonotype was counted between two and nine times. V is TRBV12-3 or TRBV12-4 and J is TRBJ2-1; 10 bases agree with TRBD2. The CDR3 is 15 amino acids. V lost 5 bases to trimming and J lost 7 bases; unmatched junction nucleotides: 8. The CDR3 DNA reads TGTGCCAGCAGTAAGTCAGCAGCGGGAGGGAATGAGCAGTTCTTC. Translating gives CASSKSAAGGNEQFF.

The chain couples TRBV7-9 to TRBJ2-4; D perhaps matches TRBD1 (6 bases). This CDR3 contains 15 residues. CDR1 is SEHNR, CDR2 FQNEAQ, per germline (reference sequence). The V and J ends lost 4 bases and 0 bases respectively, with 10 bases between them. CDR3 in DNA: TGTGCCAGCAGCTCAAGGGACATAGCCAAAAACATTCAGTACTTC. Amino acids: CASSSRDIAKNIQYF.

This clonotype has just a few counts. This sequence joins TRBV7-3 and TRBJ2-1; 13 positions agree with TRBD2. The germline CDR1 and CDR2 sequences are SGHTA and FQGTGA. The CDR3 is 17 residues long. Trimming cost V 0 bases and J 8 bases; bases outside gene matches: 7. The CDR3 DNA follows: TGTGCCAGCAGCTTAACGCGGGGACTAGCGGGGTTAGATGAGCAGTTCTTC. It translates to CASSLTRGLAGLDEQFF.

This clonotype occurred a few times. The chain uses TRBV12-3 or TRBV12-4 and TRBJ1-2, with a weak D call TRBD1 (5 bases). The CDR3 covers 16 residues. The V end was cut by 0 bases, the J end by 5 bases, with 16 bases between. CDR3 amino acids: CASSLAPPGGVYGYTF. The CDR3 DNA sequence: TGTGCCAGCAGTTTAGCTCCCCCGGGGGGGGTATATGGCTACACCTTC.

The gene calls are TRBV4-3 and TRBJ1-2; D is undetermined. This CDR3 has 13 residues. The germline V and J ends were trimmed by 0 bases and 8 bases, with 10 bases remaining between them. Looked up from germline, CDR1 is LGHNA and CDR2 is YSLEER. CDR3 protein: CASSQDFGGGYTF. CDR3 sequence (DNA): TGCGCCAGCAGCCAAGATTTCGGTGGGGGCTACACCTTC.

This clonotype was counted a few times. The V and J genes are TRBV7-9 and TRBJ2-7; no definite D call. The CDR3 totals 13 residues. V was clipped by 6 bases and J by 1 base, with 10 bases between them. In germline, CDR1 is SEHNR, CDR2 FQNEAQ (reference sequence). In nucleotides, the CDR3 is TGTGCCAGCAGATTGGACGGGTCCTACGAGCAGTACTTC. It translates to CASRLDGSYEQYF.

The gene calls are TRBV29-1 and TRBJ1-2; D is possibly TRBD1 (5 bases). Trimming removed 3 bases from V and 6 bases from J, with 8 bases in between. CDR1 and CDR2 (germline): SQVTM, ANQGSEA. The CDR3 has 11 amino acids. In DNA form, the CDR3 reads TGCAGCGTTGAGGGGACTAATGGCTACACCTTC. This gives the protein CSVEGTNGYTF.

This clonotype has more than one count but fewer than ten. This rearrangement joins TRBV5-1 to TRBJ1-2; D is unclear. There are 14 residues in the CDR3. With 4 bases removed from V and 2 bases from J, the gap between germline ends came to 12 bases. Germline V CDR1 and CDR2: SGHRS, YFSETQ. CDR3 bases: TGCGCCAGCAGCCAACGTCCGGAGAACTATGGCTACACCTTC. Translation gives CASSQRPENYGYTF.

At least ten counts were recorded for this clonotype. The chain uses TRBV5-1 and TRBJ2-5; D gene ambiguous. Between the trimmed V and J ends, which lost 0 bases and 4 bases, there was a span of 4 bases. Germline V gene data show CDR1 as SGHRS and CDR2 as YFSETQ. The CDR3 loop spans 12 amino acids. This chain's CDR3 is CASSLASETQYF. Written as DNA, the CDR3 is TGCGCCAGCAGCTTGGCATCAGAGACCCAGTACTTC. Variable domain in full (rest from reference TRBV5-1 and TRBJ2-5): KAGVTQTPRYLIKTRGQQVTLSCSPISGHRSVSWYQQTPGQGLQFLFEYFSETQRNKGNFPGRFSGRQFSNSRSEMNVSTLELGDSALYLCASSLASETQYFGPGTRLLVL.

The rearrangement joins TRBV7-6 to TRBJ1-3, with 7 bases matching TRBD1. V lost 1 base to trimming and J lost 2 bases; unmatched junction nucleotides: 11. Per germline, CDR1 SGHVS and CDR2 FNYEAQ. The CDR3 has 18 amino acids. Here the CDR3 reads CASSLGGDSSSPGNTIYF. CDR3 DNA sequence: TGTGCCAGCAGCTTAGGGGGGGACAGTAGTTCACCTGGAAACACCATATATTTT.

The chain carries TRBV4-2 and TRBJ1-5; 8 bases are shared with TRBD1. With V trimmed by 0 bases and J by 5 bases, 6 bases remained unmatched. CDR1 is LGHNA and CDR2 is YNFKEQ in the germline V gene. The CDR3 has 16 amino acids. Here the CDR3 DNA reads TGTGCCAGCAGCCAAGATCCCGCAGGGGGCCATCAGCCCCAGCATTTT. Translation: CASSQDPAGGHQPQHF.

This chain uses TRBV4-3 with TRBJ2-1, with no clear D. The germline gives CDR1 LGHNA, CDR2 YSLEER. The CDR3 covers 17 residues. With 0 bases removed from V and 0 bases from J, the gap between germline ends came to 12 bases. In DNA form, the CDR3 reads TGCGCCAGCAGCCAAGATCGGGCTCGAAGCTCCTACAATGAGCAGTTCTTC. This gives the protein CASSQDRARSSYNEQFF.

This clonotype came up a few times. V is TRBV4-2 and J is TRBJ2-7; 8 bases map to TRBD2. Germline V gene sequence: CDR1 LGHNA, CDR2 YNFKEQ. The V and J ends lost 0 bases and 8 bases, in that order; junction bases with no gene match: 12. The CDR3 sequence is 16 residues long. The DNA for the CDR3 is TGTGCCAGCAGCCAAGAGGTGAGCGGGGGCCTATCCCAGCAGTACTTC. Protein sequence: CASSQEVSGGLSQQYF.

The CDR3 loop reads CASSPREREKLFF. As DNA, the CDR3 is TGTGCCAGCAGCCCCCGGGAGAGGGAAAAACTGTTTTTT. V and J are TRBV7-9 and TRBJ1-4, with D uncertain. Germline CDR1 reads SEHNR; CDR2 reads FQNEAQ (reference sequence). V was trimmed by 5 bases and J by 8 bases, leaving 12 bases between them. This CDR3 is built from 13 residues. Looking up the rest from reference TRBV7-9 and TRBJ1-4 gives the full variable domain: DTGVSQNPRHKITKRGQNVTFRCDPISEHNRLYWYRQTLGQGPEFLTYFQNEAQLEKSRLLSDRFSAERPKGSFSTLEIQRTEQGDSAMYLCASSPREREKLFFGSGTQLSVL.

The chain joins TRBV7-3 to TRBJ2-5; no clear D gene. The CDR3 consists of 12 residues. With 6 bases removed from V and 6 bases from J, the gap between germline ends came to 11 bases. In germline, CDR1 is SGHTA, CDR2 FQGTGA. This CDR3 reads CASSPDLKTQYF. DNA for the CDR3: TGTGCCAGCAGTCCCGATTTGAAGACCCAGTACTTC.

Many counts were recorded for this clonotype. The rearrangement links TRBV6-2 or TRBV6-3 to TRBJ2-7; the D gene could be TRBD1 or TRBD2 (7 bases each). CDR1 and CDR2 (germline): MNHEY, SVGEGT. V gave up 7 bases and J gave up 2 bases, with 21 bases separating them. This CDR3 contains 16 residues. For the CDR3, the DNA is TGTGCCAGCATCAGGGGGGGAACCGGGAAGACCTACGAGCAGTACTTC. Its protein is CASIRGGTGKTYEQYF.

The CDR3 spells CASSRLSWANTGELFF. CDR3 nucleotides: TGTGCCAGCAGTAGACTCTCATGGGCGAACACCGGGGAGCTGTTTTTT. This chain joins TRBV28 and TRBJ2-2; D gene unclear. Germline loops: CDR1 MDHEN, CDR2 SYDVKM. Trimming pared 5 bases from V and 0 bases from J, leaving 13 bases between. The CDR3 consists of 16 residues.

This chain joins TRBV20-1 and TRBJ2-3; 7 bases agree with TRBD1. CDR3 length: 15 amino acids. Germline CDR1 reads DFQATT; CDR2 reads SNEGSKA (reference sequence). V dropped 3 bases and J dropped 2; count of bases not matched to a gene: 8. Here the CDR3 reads CSARSRQGVTDTQYF. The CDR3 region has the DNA TGCAGTGCTAGGAGTCGACAGGGTGTCACAGATACGCAGTATTTT.

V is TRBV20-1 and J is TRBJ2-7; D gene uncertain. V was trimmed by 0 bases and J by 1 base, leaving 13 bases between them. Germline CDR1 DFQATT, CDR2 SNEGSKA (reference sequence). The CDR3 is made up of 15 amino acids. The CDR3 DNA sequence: TGCAGTGCTAGAGAAGAAGGGCTTCCGTCCTACGAGCAGTACTTC. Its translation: CSAREEGLPSYEQYF.

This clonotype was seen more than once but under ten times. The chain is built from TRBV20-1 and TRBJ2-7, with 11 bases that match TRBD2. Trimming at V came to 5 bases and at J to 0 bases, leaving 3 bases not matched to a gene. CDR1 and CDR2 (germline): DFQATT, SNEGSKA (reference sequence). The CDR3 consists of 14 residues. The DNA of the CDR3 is TGCAGTGCTTCTAGCGGGGGGTACTCCTACGAGCAGTACTTC. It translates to CSASSGGYSYEQYF.

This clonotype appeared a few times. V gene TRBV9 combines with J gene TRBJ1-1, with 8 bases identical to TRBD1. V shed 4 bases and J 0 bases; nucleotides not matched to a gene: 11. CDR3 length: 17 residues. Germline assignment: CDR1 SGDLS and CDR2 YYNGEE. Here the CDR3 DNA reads TGTGCCAGCAGCCCCCGGGACAGGAGCTACATGAACACTGAAGCTTTCTTT. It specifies CASSPRDRSYMNTEAFF.